A selection of T cell receptor beta chains follows, all from one sample in a study of T cell changes during pregnancy in multiple sclerosis. TCRdb keeps only in-frame clones here, not all; method: immunoSEQ multiplex PCR. The data show about 98,000 clones, 92% seen once. Specimen: peripheral blood, collected after pregnancy. The source of these receptors is a female donor in good health, enrolled as a control in a pregnancy study. Each CDR3 is given with its conserved first and last residue. The order of the fields is clone size, V gene, CDR3 protein. Clone size is shown for a subset of rows, as once, few, many or a class of expanded clone.

size: .
V: TRBV5-6
CDR3: CASSLIGEGRLDTQYF

size: .
V: TRBV29-1
CDR3: CSVALGRNSGANVLTF

size: .
V: TRBV5-4
CDR3: CASSLFQTGRAYGYTF

size: .
V: TRBV28
CDR3: CASRGGGEGQPQHF

size: few
V: TRBV5-1
CDR3: CASTDPAGSGNTIYF

size: .
V: TRBV28
CDR3: CASSLRGTRTEAFF

size: .
V: TRBV10-3
CDR3: CAISATTGGYEQYF

size: .
V: TRBV6-4
CDR3: CASSDSTGGGYTF

size: .
V: TRBV6-1
CDR3: CASSEVSGASYEQYF

size: .
V: TRBV18
CDR3: CASSPAMEDSPLHF

size: .
V: TRBV28
CDR3: CASSLGQRTDTQYF

size: .
V: TRBV6-5
CDR3: CASSWGQGPYEQYF

size: .
V: TRBV7-9
CDR3: CASSWGIEQYF

size: once
V: TRBV25-1
CDR3: CASSRTSEMSEQFF

size: .
V: TRBV14
CDR3: CASSLPGIGNTIYF

size: .
V: TRBV27
CDR3: CASNLWPQHF

size: .
V: TRBV6-1
CDR3: CASSDIGGSYEQYF

size: .
V: TRBV27
CDR3: CASSPRQNNSPLHF

size: .
V: TRBV2
CDR3: CASRAGDGYTF

size: .
V: TRBV9
CDR3: CASSVRSGDPYEQYF

size: .
V: TRBV19
CDR3: CASSREGREAYEQYF

size: .
V: TRBV11-3
CDR3: CASSSGHTYEQYF

size: .
V: TRBV6-6
CDR3: CASSFRGGETYGYTF

size: .
V: TRBV27
CDR3: CASSFMAGDNYGYTF

size: .
V: TRBV6-5
CDR3: CASSPLLGSANEQFF

size: once
V: TRBV5-1
CDR3: CASSPVGPDSYEQYF

size: .
V: TRBV5-6
CDR3: CASSSGTENSPLHF

size: .
V: TRBV15
CDR3: CATSGATSAGETQYF

size: once
V: TRBV5-1
CDR3: CASSAGQHNTLANYGYTF

size: .
V: TRBV30
CDR3: CAWGNRGYGEKLFF

size: .
V: TRBV6-1
CDR3: CANPIPPQVSPLHF

size: .
V: TRBV7-8
CDR3: CASSSGHKGPDTQYF